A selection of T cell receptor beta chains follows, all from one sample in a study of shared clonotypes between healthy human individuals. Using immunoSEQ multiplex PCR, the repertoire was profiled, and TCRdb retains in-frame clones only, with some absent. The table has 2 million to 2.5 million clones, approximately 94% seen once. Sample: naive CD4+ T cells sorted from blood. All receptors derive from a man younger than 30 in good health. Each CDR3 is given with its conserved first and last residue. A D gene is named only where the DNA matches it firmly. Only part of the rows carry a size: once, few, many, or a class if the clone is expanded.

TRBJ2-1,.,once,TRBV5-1,CASSARLPENEQFF,TGCGCCAGCAGCGCACGATTACCAGAAAATGAGCAGTTCTTC
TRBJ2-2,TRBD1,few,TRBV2,CASGPLDGTGNTGELFF,TGTGCCAGTGGACCCCTCGATGGGACAGGTAACACCGGGGAGCTGTTTTTT
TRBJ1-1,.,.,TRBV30,CAWKRLSGTEAFF,TGTGCCTGGAAGCGACTATCGGGCACTGAAGCTTTCTTT
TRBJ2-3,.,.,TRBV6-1,CASRVSLDTQYF,TGTGCCAGCCGAGTGTCCCTCGATACGCAGTATTTT
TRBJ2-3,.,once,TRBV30,CAWSLRGGYTQYF,TGTGCCTGGAGTCTGAGGGGGGGATATACGCAGTATTTT
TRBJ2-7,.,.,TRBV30,CAWSVTTVPTAEQYF,TGTGCCTGGAGTGTAACAACCGTTCCTACGGCCGAGCAGTACTTC
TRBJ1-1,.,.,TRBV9,CASSPRTENTEAFF,TGTGCCAGCAGCCCAAGGACAGAAAACACTGAAGCTTTCTTT
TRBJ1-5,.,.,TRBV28,CASSSGGFTDNQPQHF,TGTGCCAGCAGCTCTGGGGGGTTCACGGATAATCAGCCCCAGCATTTT
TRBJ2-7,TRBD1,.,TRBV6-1,CASSEALGQGAGQYF,TGTGCCAGCAGTGAAGCGCTGGGACAGGGGGCAGGGCAGTACTTC
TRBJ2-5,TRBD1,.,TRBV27,CASSPDRGPETQYF,TGTGCCAGCAGTCCGGACAGGGGGCCAGAGACCCAGTACTTC
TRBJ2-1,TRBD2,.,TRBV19,CASSMSPGGSSYNEQFF,TGTGCCAGTAGTATGTCCCCTGGCGGGAGCTCCTACAATGAGCAGTTCTTC
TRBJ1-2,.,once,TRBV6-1,CASIYRDREEGYTF,TGTGCCAGCATTTACCGGGACCGGGAGGAAGGCTACACCTTC
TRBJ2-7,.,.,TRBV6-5,CASSYSTAGSYEQYF,TGTGCCAGCAGTTACTCGACCGCCGGCTCCTACGAGCAGTACTTC
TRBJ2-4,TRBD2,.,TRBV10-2,CASSQAGGANIQYF,TGCGCCAGCAGTCAAGCGGGGGGGGCAAACATTCAGTACTTC
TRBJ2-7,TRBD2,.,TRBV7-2,CASSLAGTSGRAGEQYF,TGTGCCAGCAGCTTAGCCGGGACTAGCGGGAGGGCGGGGGAGCAGTACTTC
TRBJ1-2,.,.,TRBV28,CASSLRGYGYTF,TGTGCCAGCAGTTTAAGGGGCTATGGCTACACCTTC